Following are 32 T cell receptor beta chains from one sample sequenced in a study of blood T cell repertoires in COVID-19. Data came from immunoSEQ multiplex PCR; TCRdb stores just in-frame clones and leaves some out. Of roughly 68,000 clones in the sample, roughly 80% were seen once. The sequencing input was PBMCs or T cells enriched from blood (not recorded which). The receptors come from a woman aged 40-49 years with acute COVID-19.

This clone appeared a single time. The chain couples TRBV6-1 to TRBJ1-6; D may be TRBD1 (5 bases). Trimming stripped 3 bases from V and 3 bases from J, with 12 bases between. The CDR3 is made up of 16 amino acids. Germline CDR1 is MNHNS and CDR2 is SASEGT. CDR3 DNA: TGTGCCAGCAGTGATGCGACAGAGATCTATAATTCACCCCTCCACTTT. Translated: CASSDATEIYNSPLHF.

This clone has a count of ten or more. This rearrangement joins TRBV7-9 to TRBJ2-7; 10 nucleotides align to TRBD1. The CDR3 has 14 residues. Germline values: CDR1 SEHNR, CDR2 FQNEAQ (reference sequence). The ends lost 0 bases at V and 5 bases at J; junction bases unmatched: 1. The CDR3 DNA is TGTGCCAGCAGCTTAGCCGGGACAGGGGACGAGCAGTACTTC. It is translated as CASSLAGTGDEQYF.

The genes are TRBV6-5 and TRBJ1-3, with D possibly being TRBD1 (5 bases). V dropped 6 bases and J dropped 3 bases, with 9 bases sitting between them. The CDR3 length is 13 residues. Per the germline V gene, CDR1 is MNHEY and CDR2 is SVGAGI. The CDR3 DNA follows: TGTGCCAGCAGAGGGGTTTATGGAAACACCATATATTTT. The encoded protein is CASRGVYGNTIYF.

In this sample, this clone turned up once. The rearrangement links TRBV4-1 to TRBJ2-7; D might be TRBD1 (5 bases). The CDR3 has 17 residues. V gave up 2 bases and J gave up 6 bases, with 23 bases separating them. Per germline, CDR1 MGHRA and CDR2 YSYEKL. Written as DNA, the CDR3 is TGCGCCAGCAGCCAACTTGAGGCAGGGCGGTTAACGGGCGAGCAGTACGTC. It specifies CASSQLEAGRLTGEQYV.

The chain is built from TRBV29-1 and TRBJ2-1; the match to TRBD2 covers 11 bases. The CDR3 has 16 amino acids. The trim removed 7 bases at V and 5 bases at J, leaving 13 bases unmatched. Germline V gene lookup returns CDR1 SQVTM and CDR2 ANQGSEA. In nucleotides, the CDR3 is TGCAGCGGTCGACTAGCGGGGCCTACGGGACACAATGAGCAGTTCTTC. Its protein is CSGRLAGPTGHNEQFF.

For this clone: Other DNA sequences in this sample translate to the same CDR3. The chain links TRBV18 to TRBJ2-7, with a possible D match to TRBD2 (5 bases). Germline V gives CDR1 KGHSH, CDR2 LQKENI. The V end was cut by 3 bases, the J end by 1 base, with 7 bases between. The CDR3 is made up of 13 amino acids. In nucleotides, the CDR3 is TGTGCCAGCTCACCGGGGAGTTCCTACGAGCAGTACGTC. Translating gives CASSPGSSYEQYV.

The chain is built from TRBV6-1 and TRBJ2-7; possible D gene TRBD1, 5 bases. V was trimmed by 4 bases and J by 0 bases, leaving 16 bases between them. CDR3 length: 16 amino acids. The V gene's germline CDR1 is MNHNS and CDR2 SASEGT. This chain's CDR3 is CASSGDSLLSSYEQYF. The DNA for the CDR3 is TGTGCCAGCAGTGGCGACAGTCTCCTAAGCTCCTACGAGCAGTACTTC.

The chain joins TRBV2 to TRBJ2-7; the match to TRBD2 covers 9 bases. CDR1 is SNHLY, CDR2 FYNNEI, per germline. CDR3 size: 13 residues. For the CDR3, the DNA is TGTGCGGCAAGGCGGGAGGGTGTGTACGAGCAGTACTTC. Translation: CAARREGVYEQYF.

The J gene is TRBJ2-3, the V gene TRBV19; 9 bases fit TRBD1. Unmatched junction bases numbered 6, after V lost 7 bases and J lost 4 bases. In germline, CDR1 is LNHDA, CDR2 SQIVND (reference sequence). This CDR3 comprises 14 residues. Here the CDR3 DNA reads TGTGCCAGTACCGGGACAGGGAGGGCAGATACGCAGTATTTT. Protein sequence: CASTGTGRADTQYF.

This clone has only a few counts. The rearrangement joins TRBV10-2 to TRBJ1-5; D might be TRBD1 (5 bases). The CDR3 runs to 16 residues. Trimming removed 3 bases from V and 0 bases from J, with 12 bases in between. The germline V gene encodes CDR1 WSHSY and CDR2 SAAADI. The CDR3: CASSDGAPTSNQPQHF. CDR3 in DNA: TGCGCCAGCAGTGATGGGGCCCCCACTAGCAATCAGCCCCAGCATTTT.

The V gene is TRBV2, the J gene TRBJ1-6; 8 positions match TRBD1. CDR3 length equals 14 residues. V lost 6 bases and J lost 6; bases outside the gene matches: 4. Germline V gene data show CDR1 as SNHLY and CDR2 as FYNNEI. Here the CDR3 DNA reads TGTGCCAGCAGCCAGGGACAGGCTAATTCACCCCTCCACTTT. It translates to CASSQGQANSPLHF.

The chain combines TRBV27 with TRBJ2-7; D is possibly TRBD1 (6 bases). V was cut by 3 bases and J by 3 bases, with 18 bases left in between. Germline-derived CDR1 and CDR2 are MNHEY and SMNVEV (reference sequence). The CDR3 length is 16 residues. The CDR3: CASSFSVQGPGYEQYF. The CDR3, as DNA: TGTGCCAGCAGTTTCTCTGTTCAGGGGCCAGGCTACGAGCAGTACTTC.

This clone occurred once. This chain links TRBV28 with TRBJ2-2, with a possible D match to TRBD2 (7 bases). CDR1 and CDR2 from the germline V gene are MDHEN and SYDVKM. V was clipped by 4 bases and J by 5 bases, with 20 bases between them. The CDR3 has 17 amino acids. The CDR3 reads CASSSGPKAGATGELFF. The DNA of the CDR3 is TGTGCCAGCAGTTCAGGCCCGAAGGCGGGGGCGACCGGGGAGCTGTTTTTT.

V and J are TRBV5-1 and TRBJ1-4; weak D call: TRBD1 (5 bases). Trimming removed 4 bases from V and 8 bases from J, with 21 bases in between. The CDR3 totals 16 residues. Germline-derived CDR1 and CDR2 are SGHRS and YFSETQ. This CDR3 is CASSARGDTAVEKLFF. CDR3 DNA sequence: TGCGCCAGCAGCGCCCGGGGGGATACAGCCGTAGAAAAACTGTTTTTT. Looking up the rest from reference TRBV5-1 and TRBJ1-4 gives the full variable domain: KAGVTQTPRYLIKTRGQQVTLSCSPISGHRSVSWYQQTPGQGLQFLFEYFSETQRNKGNFPGRFSGRQFSNSRSEMNVSTLELGDSALYLCASSARGDTAVEKLFFGSGTQLSVL.

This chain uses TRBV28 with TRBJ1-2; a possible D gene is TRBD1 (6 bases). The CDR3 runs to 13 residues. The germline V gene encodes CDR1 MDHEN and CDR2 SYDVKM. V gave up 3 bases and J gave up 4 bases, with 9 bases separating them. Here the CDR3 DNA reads TGTGCCAGCAGTTTTACAGGGTTCTATGGCTACACCTTC. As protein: CASSFTGFYGYTF.

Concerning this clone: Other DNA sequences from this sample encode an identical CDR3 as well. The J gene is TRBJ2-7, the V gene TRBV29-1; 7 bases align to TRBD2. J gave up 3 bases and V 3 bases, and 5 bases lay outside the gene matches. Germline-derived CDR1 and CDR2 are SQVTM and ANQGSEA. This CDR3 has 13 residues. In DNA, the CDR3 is TGCAGCGTTGAGGCTAGCGGCCGCTACGAGCAGTACTTC. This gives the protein CSVEASGRYEQYF.

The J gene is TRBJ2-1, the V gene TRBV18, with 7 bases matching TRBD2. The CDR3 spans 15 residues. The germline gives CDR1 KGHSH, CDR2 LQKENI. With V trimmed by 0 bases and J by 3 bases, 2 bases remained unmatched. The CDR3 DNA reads TGTGCCAGCTCACCACCAGCGGGAATCTACAATGAGCAGTTCTTC. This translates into CASSPPAGIYNEQFF.

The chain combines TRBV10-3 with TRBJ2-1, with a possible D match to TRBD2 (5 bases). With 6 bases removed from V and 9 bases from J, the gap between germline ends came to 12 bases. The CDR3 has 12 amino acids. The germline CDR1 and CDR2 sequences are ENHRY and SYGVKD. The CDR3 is CAIRPGSGEQFF. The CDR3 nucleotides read TGTGCCATCAGACCGGGATCGGGTGAGCAGTTCTTC.

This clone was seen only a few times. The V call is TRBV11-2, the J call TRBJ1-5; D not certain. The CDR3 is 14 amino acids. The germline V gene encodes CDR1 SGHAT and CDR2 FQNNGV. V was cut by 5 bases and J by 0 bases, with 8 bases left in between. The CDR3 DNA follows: TGTGCCAGCAGCGACTCGACTAGCAATCAGCCCCAGCATTTT. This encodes CASSDSTSNQPQHF. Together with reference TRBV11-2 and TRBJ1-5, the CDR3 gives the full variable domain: EAGVAQSPRYKIIEKRQSVAFWCNPISGHATLYWYQQILGQGPKLLIQFQNNGVVDDSQLPKDRFSAERLKGVDSTLKIQPAKLEDSAVYLCASSDSTSNQPQHFGDGTRLSIL.

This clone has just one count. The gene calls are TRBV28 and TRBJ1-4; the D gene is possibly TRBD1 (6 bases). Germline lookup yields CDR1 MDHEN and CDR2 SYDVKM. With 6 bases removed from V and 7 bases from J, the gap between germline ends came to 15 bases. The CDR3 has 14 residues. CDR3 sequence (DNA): TGTGCCAGCAGCCTTACAGGGTGGGGTGAAAAACTGTTTTTT. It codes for CASSLTGWGEKLFF.

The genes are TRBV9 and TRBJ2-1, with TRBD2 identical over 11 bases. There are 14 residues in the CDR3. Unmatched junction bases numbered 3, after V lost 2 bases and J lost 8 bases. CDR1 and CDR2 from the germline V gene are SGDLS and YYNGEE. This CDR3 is CASSVSGRADEQFF. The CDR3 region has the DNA TGTGCCAGCAGCGTTAGCGGGAGGGCGGATGAGCAGTTCTTC.

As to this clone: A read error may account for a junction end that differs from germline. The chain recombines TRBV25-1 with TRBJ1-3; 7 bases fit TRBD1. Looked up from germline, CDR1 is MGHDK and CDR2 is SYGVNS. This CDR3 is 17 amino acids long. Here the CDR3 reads CASSEEWGRGDGNTVYF. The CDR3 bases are TGTGCCAGCAGTGAAGAGTGGGGCAGGGGGGATGGAAACACCGTATATTTT.

The DNA for the CDR3 is TGTGCCAGCAGTCCGATCGGACTCTATGGCTACACCTTC. Amino acids: CASSPIGLYGYTF. The chain recombines TRBV12-3 or TRBV12-4 with TRBJ1-2; D remains unclear. Trimming removed 5 bases from V and 4 bases from J, with 11 bases in between. CDR3 length: 13 amino acids.

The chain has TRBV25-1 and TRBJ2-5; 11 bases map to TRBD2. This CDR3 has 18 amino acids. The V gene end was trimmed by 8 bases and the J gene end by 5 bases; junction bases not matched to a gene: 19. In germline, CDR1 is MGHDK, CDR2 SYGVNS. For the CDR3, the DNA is TGTGCCAGCCGGACAAAGAACGTTTTAGCGGGGGGGTCGGAGACCCAGTACTTC. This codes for CASRTKNVLAGGSETQYF.

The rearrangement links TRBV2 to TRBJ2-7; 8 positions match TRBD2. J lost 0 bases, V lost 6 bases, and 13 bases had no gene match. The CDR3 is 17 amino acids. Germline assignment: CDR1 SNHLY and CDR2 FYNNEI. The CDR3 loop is CASRALAETRSSYEQYF. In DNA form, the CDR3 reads TGTGCCAGCAGGGCACTAGCGGAGACCCGAAGCTCCTACGAGCAGTACTTC.

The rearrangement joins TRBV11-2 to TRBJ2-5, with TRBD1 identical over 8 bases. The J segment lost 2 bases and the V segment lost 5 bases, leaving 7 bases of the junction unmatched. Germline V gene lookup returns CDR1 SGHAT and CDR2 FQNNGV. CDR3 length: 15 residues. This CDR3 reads CASSPGTGVQETQYF. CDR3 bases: TGTGCCAGCAGCCCTGGGACAGGCGTACAAGAGACCCAGTACTTC.

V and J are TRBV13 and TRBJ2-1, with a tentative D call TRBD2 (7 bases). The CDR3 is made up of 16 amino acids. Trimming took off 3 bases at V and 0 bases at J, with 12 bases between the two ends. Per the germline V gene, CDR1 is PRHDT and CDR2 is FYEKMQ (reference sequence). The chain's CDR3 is CASSFPGGPSYNEQFF. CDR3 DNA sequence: TGTGCCAGCAGCTTCCCCGGGGGGCCCTCCTACAATGAGCAGTTCTTC.

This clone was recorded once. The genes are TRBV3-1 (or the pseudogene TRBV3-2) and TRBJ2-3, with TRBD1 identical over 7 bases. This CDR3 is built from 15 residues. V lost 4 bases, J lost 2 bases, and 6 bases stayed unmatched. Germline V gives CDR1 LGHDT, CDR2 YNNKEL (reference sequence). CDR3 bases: TGTGCCAGCAGCCTTAGGACAGGTTACACAGATACGCAGTATTTT. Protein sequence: CASSLRTGYTDTQYF.

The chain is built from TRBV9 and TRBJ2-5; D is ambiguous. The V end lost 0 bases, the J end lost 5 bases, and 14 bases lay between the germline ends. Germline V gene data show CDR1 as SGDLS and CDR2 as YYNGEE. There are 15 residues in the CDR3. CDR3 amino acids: CASSVANGFRETQYF. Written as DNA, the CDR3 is TGTGCCAGCAGCGTAGCTAACGGGTTTCGGGAGACCCAGTACTTC. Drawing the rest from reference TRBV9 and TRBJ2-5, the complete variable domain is DSGVTQTPKHLITATGQRVTLRCSPRSGDLSVYWYQQSLDQGLQFLIQYYNGEERAKGNILERFSAQQFPDLHSELNLSSLELGDSALYFCASSVANGFRETQYFGPGTRLLVL.

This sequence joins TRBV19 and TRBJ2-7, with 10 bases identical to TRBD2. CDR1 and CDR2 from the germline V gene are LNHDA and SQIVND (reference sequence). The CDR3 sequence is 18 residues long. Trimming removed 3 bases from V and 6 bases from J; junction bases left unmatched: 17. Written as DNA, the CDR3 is TGTGCCAGTAGTATGGGGGCTAGCGGGGGTGAGTATGTTACCGAGCAGTACTTC. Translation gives CASSMGASGGEYVTEQYF.

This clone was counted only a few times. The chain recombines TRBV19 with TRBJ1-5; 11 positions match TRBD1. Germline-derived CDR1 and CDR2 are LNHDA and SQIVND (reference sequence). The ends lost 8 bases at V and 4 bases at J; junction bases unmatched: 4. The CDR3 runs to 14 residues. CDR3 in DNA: TGTGCCAGTGGGGGACAGGGGGGGAATCAGCCCCAGCATTTT. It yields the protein CASGGQGGNQPQHF.

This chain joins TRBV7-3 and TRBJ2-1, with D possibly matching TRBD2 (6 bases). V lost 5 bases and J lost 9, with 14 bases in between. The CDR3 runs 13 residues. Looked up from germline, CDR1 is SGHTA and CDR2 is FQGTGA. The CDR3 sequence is CASSPTSLGEQFF. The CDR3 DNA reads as TGTGCCAGCAGCCCGACTAGTCTGGGTGAGCAGTTCTTC.